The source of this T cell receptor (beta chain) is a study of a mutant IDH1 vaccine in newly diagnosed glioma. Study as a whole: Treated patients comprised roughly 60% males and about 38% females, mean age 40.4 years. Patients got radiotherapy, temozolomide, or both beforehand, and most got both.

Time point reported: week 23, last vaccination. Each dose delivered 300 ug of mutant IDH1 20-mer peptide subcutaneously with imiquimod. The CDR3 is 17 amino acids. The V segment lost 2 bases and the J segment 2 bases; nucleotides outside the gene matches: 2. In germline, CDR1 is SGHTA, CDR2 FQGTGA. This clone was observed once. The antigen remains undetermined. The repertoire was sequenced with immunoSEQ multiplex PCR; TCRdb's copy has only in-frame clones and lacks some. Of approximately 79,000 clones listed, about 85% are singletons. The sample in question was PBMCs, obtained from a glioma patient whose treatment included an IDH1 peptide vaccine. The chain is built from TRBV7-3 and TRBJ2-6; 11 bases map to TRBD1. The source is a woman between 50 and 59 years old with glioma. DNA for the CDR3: TGTGCCAGCAGCTTAGGACAGGGGGCTCCTGGGGCCAACGTCCTGACTTTC. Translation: CASSLGQGAPGANVLTF.